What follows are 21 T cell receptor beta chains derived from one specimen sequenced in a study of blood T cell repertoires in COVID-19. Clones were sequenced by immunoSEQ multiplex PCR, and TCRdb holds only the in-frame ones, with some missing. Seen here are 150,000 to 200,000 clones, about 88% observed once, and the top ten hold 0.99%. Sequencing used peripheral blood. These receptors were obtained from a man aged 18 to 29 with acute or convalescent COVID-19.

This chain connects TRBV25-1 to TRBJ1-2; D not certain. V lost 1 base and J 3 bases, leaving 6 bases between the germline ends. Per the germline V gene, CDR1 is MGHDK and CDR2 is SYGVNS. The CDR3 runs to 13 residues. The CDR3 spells CASSESGYYGYTF. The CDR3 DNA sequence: TGTGCCAGCAGTGAATCGGGGTACTATGGCTACACCTTC.

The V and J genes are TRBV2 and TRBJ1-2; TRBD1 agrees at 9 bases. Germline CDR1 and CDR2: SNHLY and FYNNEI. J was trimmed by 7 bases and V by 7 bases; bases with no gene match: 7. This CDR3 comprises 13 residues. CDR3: CASILGTGSGYTF. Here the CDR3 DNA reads TGTGCCAGCATACTCGGGACAGGGAGTGGCTACACCTTC.

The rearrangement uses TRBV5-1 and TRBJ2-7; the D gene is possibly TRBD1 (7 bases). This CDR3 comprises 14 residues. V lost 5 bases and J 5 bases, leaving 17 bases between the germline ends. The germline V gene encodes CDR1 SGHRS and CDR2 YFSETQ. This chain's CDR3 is CASSEQGGFDEQYV. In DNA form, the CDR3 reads TGCGCCAGCAGTGAGCAGGGGGGTTTCGACGAGCAGTACGTC.

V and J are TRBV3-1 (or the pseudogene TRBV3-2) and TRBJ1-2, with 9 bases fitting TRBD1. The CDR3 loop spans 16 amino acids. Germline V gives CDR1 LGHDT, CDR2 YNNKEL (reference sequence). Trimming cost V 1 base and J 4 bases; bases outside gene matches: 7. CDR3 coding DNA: TGTGCCAGCAGCCAAGTCCTGGGGGACAGGGCCTATGGCTACACCTTC. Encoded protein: CASSQVLGDRAYGYTF.

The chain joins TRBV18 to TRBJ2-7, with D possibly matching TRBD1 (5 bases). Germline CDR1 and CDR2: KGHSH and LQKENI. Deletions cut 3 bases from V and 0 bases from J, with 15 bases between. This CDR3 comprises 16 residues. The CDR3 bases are TGTGCCAGCTCACCGGGGCTTAACCCCTACTCCTACGAGCAGTACGTC. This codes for CASSPGLNPYSYEQYV.

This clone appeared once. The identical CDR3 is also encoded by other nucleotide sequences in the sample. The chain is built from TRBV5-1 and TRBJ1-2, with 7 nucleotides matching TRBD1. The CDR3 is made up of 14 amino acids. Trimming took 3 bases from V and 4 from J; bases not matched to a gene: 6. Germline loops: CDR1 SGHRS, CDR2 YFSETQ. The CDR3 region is CASSSTTGLYGYTF. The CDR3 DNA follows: TGCGCCAGCAGCTCGACGACAGGGCTCTATGGCTACACCTTC. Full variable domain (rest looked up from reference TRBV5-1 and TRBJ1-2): KAGVTQTPRYLIKTRGQQVTLSCSPISGHRSVSWYQQTPGQGLQFLFEYFSETQRNKGNFPGRFSGRQFSNSRSEMNVSTLELGDSALYLCASSSTTGLYGYTFGSGTRLTVV.

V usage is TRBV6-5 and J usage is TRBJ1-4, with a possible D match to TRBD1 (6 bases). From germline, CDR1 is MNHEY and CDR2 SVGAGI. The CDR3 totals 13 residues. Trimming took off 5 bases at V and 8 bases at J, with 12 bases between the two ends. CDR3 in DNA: TGTGCCAGCAGTCAGGGGTCTCGGGAAAAACTGTTTTTT. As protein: CASSQGSREKLFF.

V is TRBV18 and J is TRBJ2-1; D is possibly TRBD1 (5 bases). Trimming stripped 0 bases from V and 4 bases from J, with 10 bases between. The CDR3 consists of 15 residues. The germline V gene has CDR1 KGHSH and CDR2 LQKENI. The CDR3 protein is CASSPPPGIYNEQFF. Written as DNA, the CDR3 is TGTGCCAGCTCACCACCGCCAGGGATTTACAATGAGCAGTTCTTC.

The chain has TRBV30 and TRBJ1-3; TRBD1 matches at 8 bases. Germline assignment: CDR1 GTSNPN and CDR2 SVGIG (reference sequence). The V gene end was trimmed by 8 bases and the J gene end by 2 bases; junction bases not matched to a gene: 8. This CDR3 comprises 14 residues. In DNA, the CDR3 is TGTGCCAGCTATGACAGGGGCACTGGAAACACCATATATTTT. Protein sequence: CASYDRGTGNTIYF. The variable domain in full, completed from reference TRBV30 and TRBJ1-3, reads SQTIHQWPATLVQPVGSPLSLECTVEGTSNPNLYWYRQAAGRGLQLLFYSVGIGQISSEVPQNLSASRPQDRQFILSSKKLLLSDSGFYLCASYDRGTGNTIYFGEGSWLTVV.

CDR3 bases: TGTGCCAGCAGTTTAAGGGGACAGGGGGATGGCTACACCTTC. Protein: CASSLRGQGDGYTF. V usage is TRBV27 and J usage is TRBJ1-2, with TRBD1 matching over 11 bases. CDR1 MNHEY and CDR2 SMNVEV come from the germline V gene (reference sequence). The V segment lost 2 bases and the J segment 6 bases; nucleotides outside the gene matches: 2. The CDR3 contains 14 residues.

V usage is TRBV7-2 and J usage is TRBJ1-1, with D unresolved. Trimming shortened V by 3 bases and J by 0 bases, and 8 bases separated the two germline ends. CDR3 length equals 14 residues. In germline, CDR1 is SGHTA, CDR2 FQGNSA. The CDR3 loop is CASSFGLLNTEAFF. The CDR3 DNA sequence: TGTGCCAGCAGCTTCGGACTGTTGAACACTGAAGCTTTCTTT.

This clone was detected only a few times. The DNA for the CDR3 is TGTGCCAGCTCACCACGCCGGGGGATCGGGGGAACTGAAGCTTTCTTT. Its translation: CASSPRRGIGGTEAFF. This chain links TRBV18 with TRBJ1-1; a possible D gene is TRBD1 (5 bases). Trimming left V 1 base short and J 5 bases short, with 17 bases between. From germline, CDR1 is KGHSH and CDR2 LQKENI. The CDR3 has 16 residues.

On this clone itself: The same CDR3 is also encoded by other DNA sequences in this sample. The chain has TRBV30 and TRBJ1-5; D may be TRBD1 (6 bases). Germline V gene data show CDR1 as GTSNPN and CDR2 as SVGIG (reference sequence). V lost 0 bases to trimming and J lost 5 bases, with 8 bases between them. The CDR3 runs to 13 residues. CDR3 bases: TGTGCCTGGAGTGTAGGGGGGGATCAGCCCCAGCATTTT. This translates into CAWSVGGDQPQHF. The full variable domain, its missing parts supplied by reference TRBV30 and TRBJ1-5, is SQTIHQWPATLVQPVGSPLSLECTVEGTSNPNLYWYRQAAGRGLQLLFYSVGIGQISSEVPQNLSASRPQDRQFILSSKKLLLSDSGFYLCAWSVGGDQPQHFGDGTRLSIL.

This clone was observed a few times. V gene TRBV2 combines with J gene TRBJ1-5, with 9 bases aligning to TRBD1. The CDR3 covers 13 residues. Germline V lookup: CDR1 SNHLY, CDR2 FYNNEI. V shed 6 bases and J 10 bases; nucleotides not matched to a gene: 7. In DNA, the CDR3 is TGTGCCAGCAGGACGACAGGGGGTAGACCCCAGCATTTT. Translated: CASRTTGGRPQHF.

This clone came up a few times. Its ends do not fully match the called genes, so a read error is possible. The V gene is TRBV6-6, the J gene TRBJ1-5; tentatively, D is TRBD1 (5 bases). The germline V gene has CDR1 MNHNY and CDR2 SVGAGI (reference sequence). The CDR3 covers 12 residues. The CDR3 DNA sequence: TGTGCCAGCAGTTCCCAGGGACGGCGGAGGGATTTT. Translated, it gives CASSSQGRRRDF.

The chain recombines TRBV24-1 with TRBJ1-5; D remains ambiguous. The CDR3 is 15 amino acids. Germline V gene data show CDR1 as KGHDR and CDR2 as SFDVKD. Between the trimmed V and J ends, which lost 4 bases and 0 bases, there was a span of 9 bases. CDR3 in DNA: TGTGCCACCAGTGAGGGAGTGGGTAGCAATCAGCCCCAGCATTTT. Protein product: CATSEGVGSNQPQHF.

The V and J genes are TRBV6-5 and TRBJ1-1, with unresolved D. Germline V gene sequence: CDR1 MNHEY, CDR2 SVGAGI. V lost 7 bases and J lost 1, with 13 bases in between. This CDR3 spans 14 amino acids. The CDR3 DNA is TGTGCCAGCACTTCCTTGGCAGGGAACACTGAAGCTTTCTTT. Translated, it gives CASTSLAGNTEAFF.

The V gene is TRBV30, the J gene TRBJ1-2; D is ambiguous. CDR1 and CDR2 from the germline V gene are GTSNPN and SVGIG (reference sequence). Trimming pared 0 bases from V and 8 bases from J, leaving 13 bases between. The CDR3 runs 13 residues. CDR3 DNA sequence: TGTGCCTGGAGTGTAGATCGACACAGAGGCTACACCTTC. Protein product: CAWSVDRHRGYTF. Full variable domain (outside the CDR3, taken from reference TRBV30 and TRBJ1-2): SQTIHQWPATLVQPVGSPLSLECTVEGTSNPNLYWYRQAAGRGLQLLFYSVGIGQISSEVPQNLSASRPQDRQFILSSKKLLLSDSGFYLCAWSVDRHRGYTFGSGTRLTVV.

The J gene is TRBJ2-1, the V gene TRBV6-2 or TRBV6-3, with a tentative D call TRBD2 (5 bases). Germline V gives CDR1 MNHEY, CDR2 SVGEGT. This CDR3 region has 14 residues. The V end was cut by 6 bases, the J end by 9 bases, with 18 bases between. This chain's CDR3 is CASSPRTPRGEQFF. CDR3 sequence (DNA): TGTGCCAGCAGCCCCCGGACCCCCCGGGGTGAGCAGTTCTTC.

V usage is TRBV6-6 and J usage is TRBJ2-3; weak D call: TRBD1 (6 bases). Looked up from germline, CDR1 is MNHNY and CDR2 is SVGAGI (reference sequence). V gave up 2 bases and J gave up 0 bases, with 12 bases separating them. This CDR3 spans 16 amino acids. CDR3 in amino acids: CASSYGGQGSTDTQYF. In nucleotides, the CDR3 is TGTGCCAGCAGTTACGGGGGCCAGGGGAGCACAGATACGCAGTATTTT.

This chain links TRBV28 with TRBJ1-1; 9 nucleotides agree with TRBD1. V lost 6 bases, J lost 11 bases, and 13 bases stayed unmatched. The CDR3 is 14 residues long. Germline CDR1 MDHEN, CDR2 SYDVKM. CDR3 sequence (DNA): TGTGCCAGCAGACTAGTCCCGGGACAGGGTAGGGCTTTCTTT. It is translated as CASRLVPGQGRAFF.